The TCR beta chain described here comes from a study of cytomegalovirus exposure and HLA in healthy donors. As for this clone: The target antigen is unknown.

The study's findings and limits: Most TCR sequences were rare, but some public TCRs occurred in many donors.

Data came from immunoSEQ multiplex PCR; TCRdb stores just in-frame clones and leaves some out. The sample has 160,000 or so clones; around four fifths are singletons. Trimming removed 5 bases at V and 6 bases at J, with 21 bases between. The CDR3 is 15 amino acids. Germline V lookup: CDR1 SQVTM, CDR2 ANQGSEA. The TCR was taken from a man aged 25-45 years in good health and CMV-seropositive. The source material was PBMCs. The chain recombines TRBV29-1 with TRBJ2-3; D is possibly TRBD1 (5 bases). DNA of the CDR3: TGCAGCGTTTTACAGGAACCTTCCTCTCGGGATACGCAGTATTTT. Residues: CSVLQEPSSRDTQYF.